Listed below are T cell receptor beta chains from one sample, sequenced in a study of monozygotic twins with inflammatory bowel disease. TCRdb re-called the 5' RACE reads and catalogs CDR3 proteins one per entry, DNA excluded. The sample's table shows hundreds of thousands of distinct CDR3 sequences. Sequencing was done on a sample of blood. These receptors all come from a human donor with ulcerative colitis or Crohn's disease, or a healthy co-twin of an affected twin (not recorded which). Both conserved end residues are part of each CDR3.

V gene	J gene	CDR3 protein
TRBV20-1	TRBJ2-3	CSAIDRGRDTQYF
TRBV4-3	TRBJ1-1	CASSQDWGEGDTEAFF
TRBV10-3	TRBJ2-1	CAISERRGSSYNEQFF
TRBV18	TRBJ2-1	CASSQGTYNEQFF
TRBV5-1	TRBJ2-7	CASGRDSASYEQYF
TRBV2	TRBJ2-4	CASSRGTATKNIQYF
TRBV11-2	TRBJ1-2	CASSLVGGNLYGYTF
TRBV30	TRBJ2-1	CAWKREGLRNEQFF
TRBV7-2	TRBJ2-1	CASSWRTGDNEQFF
TRBV5-5	TRBJ2-5	CASSLGPPAFGNETQYF
TRBV5-1	TRBJ2-1	CASSSSGLANEQFF
TRBV18	TRBJ2-5	CASSPEGGGRETQYF
TRBV7-2	TRBJ2-7	CASSSPRGENSYEQYF
TRBV3-1	TRBJ1-1	CASSQDGYGKNTEAFF
TRBV20-1	TRBJ2-3	CSAKDSGGPTDTQYF
TRBV7-7	TRBJ2-1	CASSSSGAGVGGEQFF
TRBV6-1	TRBJ2-1	CASEAGGSDEQFF
TRBV29-1	TRBJ2-5	CSVRPLLAAETQYF
TRBV29-1	TRBJ2-7	CSVEGGTGTYEQYF
TRBV29-1	TRBJ2-6	CSFEAGGANVLTF
TRBV5-1	TRBJ1-1	CASSDGGTGNTEAFF
TRBV6-5	TRBJ1-2	CASSYSMTWAGYTF
TRBV7-2	TRBJ2-2	CASFTGGNTGELFF
TRBV19	TRBJ1-4	CASSIGYDRSNEKLFF
TRBV5-6	TRBJ2-2	CASSLVSSLANTGELFF
TRBV29-1	TRBJ1-2	CSVDAIYGYTF
TRBV27	TRBJ1-6	CASSLIPTGAPNSPLHF
TRBV20-1	TRBJ2-3	CSARDFRTDTQYF
TRBV7-9	TRBJ1-4	CASSDSATNEKLFF
TRBV7-2	TRBJ2-7	CASSLAVPGGTDYEQYF
TRBV5-1	TRBJ2-1	CASSFITSGYNEQFF
TRBV27	TRBJ1-2	CASSLAGGNHGYTF
TRBV18	TRBJ1-1	CASSPDRGSTEAFF
TRBV5-6	TRBJ1-2	CASSFSGEVGYTF
TRBV5-1	TRBJ2-3	CASTTDSTDTQYF
TRBV29-1	TRBJ1-2	CSAREDYGYTF
TRBV12-3/TRBV12-4	TRBJ2-1	CASITGNINEQFF
TRBV3-1	TRBJ2-2	CASSASGTGFSGELFF
TRBV9	TRBJ1-5	CASSETGGSDQPQHF
TRBV29-1	TRBJ2-3	CSVEPYASTDTQYF
TRBV11-2	TRBJ2-7	CASSSTGPSYEQYF
TRBV28	TRBJ2-4	CASSTPGGEGIQYF
TRBV20-1	TRBJ2-3	CSARDVGTSGSTDTQYF
TRBV12-3/TRBV12-4	TRBJ1-2	CASTLDVNYGYTF
TRBV6-1	TRBJ2-7	CASSDRGSTYEQYF
TRBV6-2/TRBV6-3	TRBJ2-3	CASINRDSGTDTQYF
TRBV4-3	TRBJ2-7	CASSQERAGAFYEQYF
TRBV12-3/TRBV12-4	TRBJ2-3	CASRLGGDTQYF
TRBV5-1	TRBJ1-5	CASSETLQGSQHF
TRBV7-9	TRBJ2-2	CASSLVGQLTGELFF
TRBV29-1	TRBJ2-3	CSVDAGYTDTQYF
TRBV7-6	TRBJ2-1	CASSSTGFEQFF
TRBV4-3	TRBJ2-1	CASSQDLRTGTNEQFF